The 22 T cell receptor beta chains presented below share a single source sample, sequenced in a study of T cells expressing NK-cell markers. For each CDR3 protein, TCRdb gives one entry from its re-call of the 5' RACE reads, without DNA. This sample lists 200,000 to 300,000 distinct CDR3 sequences; its ten largest clones have about 4%. The specimen sequenced was blood T cells: a sorted CD56 or NKG2C T cell subset, CD4+ or CD8+ T cells, or bulk PBMC T cells (not recorded which). These receptors came from a woman between 18 and 70 years old in good health.

This chain joins TRBV11-2 and TRBJ2-2; as DNA is missing, the TRBD2 call by TCRdb cannot be tested. There are 17 residues in the CDR3. CDR1 is SGHAT, CDR2 FQNNGV, per germline. The CDR3 is CASSLAGGLPNTGELFF.

The J gene is TRBJ1-2, the V gene TRBV20-1; TCRdb names TRBD1, which stays unverified in the absence of DNA. Germline V gives CDR1 DFQATT, CDR2 SNEGSKA (reference sequence). The CDR3 has 14 amino acids. The CDR3 loop reads CSAFMDRGHYGYTF.

The chain couples TRBV4-2 to TRBJ1-1; no DNA is available, so the TRBD1 call from TCRdb remains unchecked. This CDR3 is built from 19 residues. From germline, CDR1 is LGHNA and CDR2 YNFKEQ. CDR3 sequence: CASSQVGTGGSGWHTEAFF.

The V gene is TRBV12-3 or TRBV12-4, the J gene TRBJ2-5; TCRdb proposes TRBD2, but this gene call is untestable without DNA. This CDR3 spans 13 amino acids. The CDR3 spells CASSLAAAETQYF.

The genes are TRBV5-1 and TRBJ1-4; TCRdb's assignment of TRBD1 cannot be checked, as there is no DNA. This CDR3 is 15 amino acids long. Looked up from germline, CDR1 is SGHRS and CDR2 is YFSETQ. CDR3 in amino acids: CASSSFLGGVEKLFF.

The chain joins TRBV7-2 to TRBJ2-7; there is no DNA to check the TCRdb D call of TRBD1. CDR3 size: 15 residues. Germline lookup yields CDR1 SGHTA and CDR2 FQGNSA. The CDR3 is CASSMRTGHHYEQYF.

V gene TRBV6-2 or TRBV6-3 combines with J gene TRBJ1-1; the TCRdb D gene call, TRBD1, has no DNA to confirm it. This CDR3 has 15 residues. CDR1 and CDR2 from the germline V gene are MNHEY and SVGEGT. The CDR3 loop is CASSYSQGIYTEAFF.

V is TRBV7-2 and J is TRBJ2-7; TCRdb indicates TRBD1, and absent DNA this call remains unverified. The CDR3 totals 16 residues. The germline CDR1 and CDR2 sequences are SGHTA and FQGNSA. CDR3 sequence: CASSLEGATGYSEQYF.

The chain carries TRBV5-1 and TRBJ2-7; the TCRdb D gene call, TRBD1, has no DNA to confirm it. The germline gives CDR1 SGHRS, CDR2 YFSETQ. The CDR3 totals 16 residues. CDR3 region: CASSLGHRDSSYEQYF.

This chain links TRBV12-3 or TRBV12-4 with TRBJ2-1; TCRdb's D call, TRBD2, is unchecked because there is no DNA. The CDR3 has 15 residues. CDR3: CASSPRGGGYNEQFF.

The V call is TRBV6-5, the J call TRBJ2-5. Germline CDR1 is MNHEY and CDR2 is SVGAGI. CDR3 length: 14 amino acids. CDR3 region: CASSYSQIQETQYF.

This chain connects TRBV7-2 to TRBJ2-1; TCRdb's D call, TRBD1, is unchecked because there is no DNA. The CDR3 extends over 16 amino acids. Germline CDR1 and CDR2: SGHTA and FQGNSA. Here the CDR3 reads CASSLAGTYSYNEQFF.

The chain joins TRBV12-3 or TRBV12-4 to TRBJ2-1; the TRBD2 assignment by TCRdb is unverifiable without DNA. CDR3 length equals 13 residues. The CDR3 is CASSFGRYNEQFF.

The gene calls are TRBV6-6 and TRBJ2-5. The CDR3 covers 12 residues. Looked up from germline, CDR1 is MNHNY and CDR2 is SVGAGI (reference sequence). The CDR3 sequence is CASSYIRETQYF.

The chain recombines TRBV12-3 or TRBV12-4 with TRBJ2-2; TCRdb's assignment of TRBD1 cannot be checked, as there is no DNA. The CDR3 length is 13 residues. The chain's CDR3 is CASSPTRTVELFF.

This rearrangement joins TRBV6-5 to TRBJ2-3. CDR1 is MNHEY and CDR2 is SVGAGI in the germline V gene. The CDR3 runs 15 residues. CDR3 amino acids: CASSYSGGSTDTQYF.

The rearrangement links TRBV7-2 to TRBJ2-3; with no DNA, the TCRdb D assignment of TRBD2 cannot be verified. The CDR3 covers 16 residues. CDR1 is SGHTA and CDR2 is FQGNSA in the germline V gene. CDR3 sequence: CASSPRLAGSTDTQYF.

J is TRBJ1-4 and V is TRBV12-5; TCRdb proposes TRBD1, but this gene call is untestable without DNA. Germline lookup yields CDR1 LGHNT and CDR2 FRNRAP. This CDR3 is 16 amino acids long. CDR3 region: CASGLGGVFGSEKLFF.

This rearrangement joins TRBV11-2 to TRBJ2-1; TCRdb's D call, TRBD1, is unchecked because there is no DNA. Germline CDR1 reads SGHAT; CDR2 reads FQNNGV. The CDR3 is 17 residues long. CDR3 sequence reads: CASSQSQGAGFYNEQFF.

The CDR3 sequence: CASSFEGGQPQHF. This chain connects TRBV12-3 or TRBV12-4 to TRBJ1-5. This CDR3 is built from 13 residues.

This chain joins TRBV5-4 and TRBJ2-2; the D call from TCRdb, TRBD1, cannot be confirmed without DNA. The CDR3 covers 15 residues. CDR1 and CDR2 (germline): SGHNT, YYREEE (reference sequence). The CDR3 sequence is CASAWGQGNTGELFF.

The CDR3 loop is CASSQVQAENTEAFF. V usage is TRBV4-2 and J usage is TRBJ1-1. Germline lookup yields CDR1 LGHNA and CDR2 YNFKEQ. The CDR3 contains 15 residues.